Listed below are T cell receptor beta chains from one sample, sequenced in a study of breast tumors, draining lymph nodes, adjacent tissues. TCRdb re-derived calls from the multiplex PCR reads in MiXCR, one entry per CDR3 protein. The table has hundreds of thousands of distinct CDR3 sequences, approximately 29% seen once. Sequenced: axillary lymph node tissue. The receptors stem from a female donor with breast cancer. Some clones in this sample may be carry-over from other donors' samples. Both conserved end residues are part of each CDR3. Each record gives: J gene, D gene, clone size, V gene, CDR3 protein, CDR3 DNA. A D gene is named only where the DNA matches it firmly. Clone size, where shown, is once, few, many, or a class for clones that have expanded.

>TRBJ1-1|-|few|TRBV20-1
CSAMTEYTEAFF
TGCAGTGCTATGACAGAGTACACTGAAGCTTTCTTT
>TRBJ1-1|-|few|TRBV15
CATSISRGTEAFF
TGTGCCACCAGCATCAGTCGTGGCACTGAAGCTTTCTTT
>TRBJ2-5|TRBD2|many|TRBV2
CASTSGLAWTYQETQYF
TGTGCCAGCACTAGCGGGCTCGCGTGGACGTACCAAGAGACCCAGTACTTC
>TRBJ1-1|-|many|TRBV15
CATSRQGNTEAFF
TGTGCCACCAGCAGACAGGGGAACACTGAAGCTTTCTTT
>TRBJ1-5|-|many|TRBV2
CASSESGAGSSGQPQHF
TGTGCCAGCAGTGAGAGCGGGGCAGGGAGTTCAGGTCAGCCCCAGCATTTT
>TRBJ2-7|-|-|TRBV6-1
CACRGTGRYEQYF
TGTGCCTGCAGAGGGACTGGGAGGTACGAGCAGTACTTC
>TRBJ2-3|-|many|TRBV29-1
CSALRDRFTDTQYF
TGCAGCGCGTTAAGGGACCGTTTCACAGATACGCAGTATTTT
>TRBJ2-5|-|-|TRBV18
CASSPPYEAQYF
TGTGCCAGCTCACCACCGTACGAGGCCCAGTACTTC
>TRBJ1-6|-|many|TRBV19
CASSIEGIYNSPLHF
TGTGCCAGTAGTATTGAAGGGATCTATAATTCACCCCTCCACTTT
>TRBJ2-6|TRBD1|many|TRBV6-6
CASSYPTGGSGANVLTF
TGTGCCAGCAGTTACCCCACAGGGGGCTCTGGGGCCAACGTCCTGACTTTC
>TRBJ2-1|TRBD2|many|TRBV6-2/TRBV6-3
CASSYSGLAGNEQFF
TGTGCCAGCAGTTACTCGGGACTAGCGGGGAATGAGCAGTTCTTC
>TRBJ2-5|-|once|TRBV7-8
CASSLGVVQGETQYF
TGTGCCAGCAGCTTAGGGGTCGTGCAGGGAGAGACCCAGTACTTC
>TRBJ2-3|TRBD2|-|TRBV29-1
CSRRTSGFTDTQYF
TGCAGCCGAAGGACTAGCGGGTTCACAGATACGCAGTATTTT
>TRBJ1-2|-|-|TRBV13
CASSSRSGEAFYGYTF
TGTGCCAGCAGCTCGCGCAGCGGCGAGGCCTTCTATGGCTACACCTTC
>TRBJ1-2|-|-|TRBV2
CASRDRGEGYTF
TGTGCCAGCAGAGACCGGGGTGAGGGCTACACCTTC
>TRBJ2-1|TRBD2|many|TRBV7-6
CASSLRDSGRANEQFF
TGTGCCAGCAGCTTAAGGGATAGCGGGAGGGCCAATGAGCAGTTCTTC
>TRBJ1-5|-|-|TRBV15
CATSWGTTDQPQHF
TGTGCCACCAGCTGGGGGACAACGGACCAGCCCCAGCATTTT
>TRBJ2-7|-|many|TRBV6-2/TRBV6-3
CASQTSLGREQYF
TGTGCCAGCCAAACTAGTTTGGGTCGGGAGCAGTACTTC
>TRBJ1-4|-|many|TRBV3-1
CASSQVDEKLFF
TGTGCCAGCAGCCAAGTCGATGAAAAACTGTTTTTT
>TRBJ2-1|-|many|TRBV4-3
CASSQEPRTDNEQFF
TGCGCCAGCAGCCAGGAACCCCGGACAGACAATGAGCAGTTCTTC
>TRBJ2-3|TRBD2|-|TRBV9
CASSPRLAGSQYF
TGTGCCAGCAGCCCAAGACTAGCGGGATCGCAGTATTTT
>TRBJ1-2|-|-|TRBV20-1
CSLETHIGYTF
TGCAGTTTAGAGACGCACATTGGCTACACCTTC
>TRBJ2-3|TRBD2|-|TRBV5-1
CASGQGLALTDTQYF
TGCGCCAGCGGACAGGGACTAGCGTTAACAGATACGCAGTATTTT
>TRBJ2-7|-|many|TRBV2
CASREQYVSYEQYF
-
>TRBJ2-3|TRBD2|once|TRBV19
CASSTGLAGGGDTQYF
TGTGCCAGTAGTACGGGACTAGCGGGAGGAGGAGATACGCAGTATTTT
>TRBJ2-3|-|many|TRBV7-3
CASSLKIGGTDTQYF
TGTGCCAGCAGCTTAAAAATCGGCGGGACAGATACGCAGTATTTT
>TRBJ2-1|TRBD2|many|TRBV7-2
CASSLAAGSLAGHEQFF
TGTGCCAGCAGCTTAGCCGCCGGCTCCCTAGCGGGGCATGAGCAGTTCTTC
>TRBJ1-5|-|-|TRBV28
CAGSRAGNQPQHF
TGTGCCGGCAGCAGGGCTGGAAATCAGCCCCAGCATTTT
>TRBJ2-1|TRBD2|many|TRBV11-2
CASSFAGGINEQFF
TGTGCCAGCAGCTTTGCGGGAGGGATCAATGAGCAGTTCTTC
>TRBJ2-5|-|-|TRBV2
CASRSSTGRQETQYF
TGTGCCAGCAGATCTTCGACAGGCCGCCAAGAGACCCAGTACTTC
>TRBJ1-1|-|many|TRBV29-1
CSVQVLAEAFF
TGCAGCGTGCAGGTTCTCGCTGAAGCTTTCTTT
>TRBJ1-3|TRBD1|many|TRBV7-8
CASSDRTGTGGNTIYF
TGTGCCAGCAGCGATAGAACCGGGACAGGAGGAAACACCATATATTTT
>TRBJ1-2|-|many|TRBV10-3
CAISENGERGGYTF
TGTGCCATCAGTGAGAACGGGGAACGGGGTGGCTACACCTTC
>TRBJ2-3|TRBD1|many|TRBV20-1
CSASRQQGARTDTQYF
TGCAGTGCTAGCCGGCAACAGGGGGCTCGCACAGATACGCAGTATTTT
>TRBJ1-4|-|many|TRBV20-1
CSATGGGGTGEKLFF
TGCAGTGCTACCGGAGGGGGGGGAACAGGGGAAAAACTGTTTTTT
>TRBJ2-6|TRBD1|once|TRBV6-1
CASSEVGSGGRQTEAF
TGTGCCAGCAGTGAAGTGGGATCAGGGGGTAGGCAAACTGAAGCTTTC
>TRBJ1-3|-|once|TRBV12-3/TRBV12-4
CASSLLAGVGNTIYF
TGTGCCAGCAGTTTACTAGCGGGAGTTGGAAACACCATATATTTT
>TRBJ2-1|-|many|TRBV24-1
CATSGDRSKGYNEQFF
TGTGCCACCAGTGGGGATAGGTCCAAGGGTTACAATGAGCAGTTCTTC